Listed below are T cell receptor beta chains from one sample, sequenced in a study of post-analysis software for immune sequencing data. TCRdb recomputed calls from the PCR reads with MiXCR, one row per CDR3 protein. Altogether roughly 800,000 distinct CDR3 sequences are present, about 57% being singletons, with the ten largest covering approximately 4.5%. Sequencing was carried out using blood. Every receptor here comes from a girl aged 5-17 years with multiple sclerosis. CDR3s leave out the opening cysteine and the closing phenylalanine or tryptophan.

V	J	CDR3
TRBV20-1	TRBJ2-3	SARELAVSTDTQY
TRBV11-2	TRBJ1-2	ASSPRYNFSGYGYT
TRBV6-1	TRBJ1-6	ASSRQEAYNSPLH
TRBV18	TRBJ2-1	ASSPRDNRTNEQF
TRBV28	TRBJ2-7	ASSFAQGGGEQY
TRBV15	TRBJ2-5	ATSRAPGGRAGETQY
TRBV18	TRBJ2-1	ASSPEGASNEQF
TRBV10-3	TRBJ2-1	AISESGGRVNEQF
TRBV29-1	TRBJ2-2	SVEVAGVGTGELF
TRBV5-1	TRBJ2-3	ASSWGQGASMDTQY
TRBV10-2	TRBJ2-5	ATADRGRETQY
TRBV29-1	TRBJ2-1	SVGKGPGQGDNEQF
TRBV3-1	TRBJ2-5	ASSQEQTWWETQY
TRBV27	TRBJ2-4	ASSLKGAPLPMIQY
TRBV7-9	TRBJ2-2	ASSPTVAATGELF
TRBV29-1	TRBJ2-7	SVGLALGEQY
TRBV29-1	TRBJ2-1	SVALGTLRSSYNEQF
TRBV27	TRBJ1-6	ASSLQTTGNSPLH
TRBV4-2	TRBJ2-5	ASSLRLAGTFQETQY
TRBV9	TRBJ1-1	ASSAGDRYTEAF
TRBV20-1	TRBJ2-3	SALAGSSTDTQY
TRBV20-1	TRBJ2-7	SARGQNEIYEQY
TRBV15	-	ATSQLSNEQY
TRBV7-3	TRBJ2-6	ASSSQGSMANVLT
TRBV29-1	TRBJ2-5	SVEGWQVVGETRY
TRBV9	TRBJ2-7	ASSRGQHGEQY
TRBV7-8	TRBJ1-2	ASSYSHLRDRGLNYGYT
TRBV3-1	TRBJ2-3	ASSHGVVGIRQGADTQY
TRBV29-1	TRBJ2-1	SVDGVAGDEQF
TRBV5-1	TRBJ2-4	ASSLGDVAKNIQY
TRBV6-2/TRBV6-3	TRBJ2-1	ASSQGVLTTYNEQF
TRBV4-2	TRBJ1-5	ASSQVSGEWGPQH
TRBV29-1	TRBJ1-2	STGQVLLNYGYT
TRBV4-1	TRBJ2-5	ASSQAGAGPGETQY
TRBV27	TRBJ2-7	ASGGQGRLSSYEQY
TRBV7-9	TRBJ2-7	ASSSDSGLHSYEQY
TRBV20-1	TRBJ2-2	SVRPGLAGEGELF
TRBV12-3/TRBV12-4	TRBJ2-7	ASSFSQLGYEQY
TRBV10-3	TRBJ2-3	AISEPRQGTDTQY
TRBV5-1	TRBJ2-7	ASSRGLAGFSSYEQY
TRBV25-1	TRBJ2-1	ASSELAAAYNEQF
TRBV5-1	TRBJ2-7	ASSSTSYEQY
TRBV12-3/TRBV12-4	TRBJ1-2	ASSFRDRVGYT
TRBV29-1	TRBJ1-4	SVTTRDPREKLF
TRBV6-1	TRBJ1-1	ASSVRVSHTEAF
TRBV7-3	TRBJ2-5	ASSLNPQSTQY
TRBV2	TRBJ2-7	ASSPAISLLGEQY
TRBV5-1	TRBJ2-6	ASSPLPRPPSSGANVLT
TRBV20-1	TRBJ1-1	SAPTGTGNTEAF
TRBV29-1	TRBJ2-1	SVDDAGTSNNEQF
TRBV9	TRBJ2-2	ASSVASDSLTGELF
TRBV5-1	TRBJ1-2	ASSPSPDRTGYT
TRBV6-4	TRBJ2-1	ASGNGRDYNEQF